This T cell receptor beta chain came from a study of T cell changes during pregnancy in multiple sclerosis. Repertoires were generated with immunoSEQ multiplex PCR, while TCRdb's copy carries only in-frame clones and drops some. The table has approximately 50,000 clones, less than 95% seen once. The CDR3 extends over 14 amino acids. Germline trimming cut 4 bases from V and 8 bases from J; bases unmatched to any gene: 7. Germline loops: CDR1 SEHNR, CDR2 FQNEAQ (reference sequence). Sequencing was performed on CD4+ T cells from peripheral blood mononuclear cells, taken in the third trimester of pregnancy. The clonotype was recovered from a female donor with multiple sclerosis, enrolled in a pregnancy study. V is TRBV7-9 and J is TRBJ1-4; 7 nucleotides match TRBD1. CDR3 nucleotides: TGTGCCAGCAGCTCCCGACAGGGTGAAGAAAAACTGTTTTTT. Its protein is CASSSRQGEEKLFF.